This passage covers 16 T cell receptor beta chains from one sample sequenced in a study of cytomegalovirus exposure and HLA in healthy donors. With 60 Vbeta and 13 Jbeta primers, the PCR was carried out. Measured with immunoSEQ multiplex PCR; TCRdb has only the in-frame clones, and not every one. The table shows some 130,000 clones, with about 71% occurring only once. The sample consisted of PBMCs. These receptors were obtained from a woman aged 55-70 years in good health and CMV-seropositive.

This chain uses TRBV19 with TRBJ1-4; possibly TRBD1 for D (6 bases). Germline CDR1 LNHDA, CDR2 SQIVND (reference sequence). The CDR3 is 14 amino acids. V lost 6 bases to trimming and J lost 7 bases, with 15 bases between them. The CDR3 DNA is TGTGCCAGTAGCTTTTTCGGGACAAGTGAAAAACTGTTTTTT. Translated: CASSFFGTSEKLFF.

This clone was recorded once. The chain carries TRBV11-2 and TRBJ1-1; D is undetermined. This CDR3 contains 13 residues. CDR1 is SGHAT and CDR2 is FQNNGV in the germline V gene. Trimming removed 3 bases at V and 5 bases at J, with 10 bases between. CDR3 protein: CASSFTPGTEAFF. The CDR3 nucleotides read TGTGCCAGCAGCTTTACCCCGGGGACTGAAGCTTTCTTT.

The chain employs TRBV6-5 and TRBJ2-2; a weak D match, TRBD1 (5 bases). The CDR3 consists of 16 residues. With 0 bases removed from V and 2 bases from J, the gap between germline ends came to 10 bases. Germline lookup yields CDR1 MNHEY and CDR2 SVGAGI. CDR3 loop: CASSYSLDSNTGELFF. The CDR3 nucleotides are TGTGCCAGCAGTTACTCCCTCGACAGCAACACCGGGGAGCTGTTTTTT.

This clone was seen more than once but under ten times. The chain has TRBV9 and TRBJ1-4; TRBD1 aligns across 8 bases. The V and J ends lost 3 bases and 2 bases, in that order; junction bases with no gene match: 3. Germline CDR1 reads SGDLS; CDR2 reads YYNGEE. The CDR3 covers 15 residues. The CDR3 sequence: CASSGQGATNEKLFF. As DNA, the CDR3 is TGTGCCAGCAGCGGGCAGGGGGCGACTAATGAAAAACTGTTTTTT. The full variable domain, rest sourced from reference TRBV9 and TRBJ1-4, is DSGVTQTPKHLITATGQRVTLRCSPRSGDLSVYWYQQSLDQGLQFLIQYYNGEERAKGNILERFSAQQFPDLHSELNLSSLELGDSALYFCASSGQGATNEKLFFGSGTQLSVL.

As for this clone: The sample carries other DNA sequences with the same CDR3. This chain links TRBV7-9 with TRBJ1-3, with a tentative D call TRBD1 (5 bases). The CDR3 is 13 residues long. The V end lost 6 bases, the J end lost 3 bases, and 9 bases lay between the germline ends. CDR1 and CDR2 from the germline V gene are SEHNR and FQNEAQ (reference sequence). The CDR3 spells CASRQGGGNTIYF. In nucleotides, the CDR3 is TGTGCCAGCAGGCAGGGTGGTGGAAACACCATATATTTT.

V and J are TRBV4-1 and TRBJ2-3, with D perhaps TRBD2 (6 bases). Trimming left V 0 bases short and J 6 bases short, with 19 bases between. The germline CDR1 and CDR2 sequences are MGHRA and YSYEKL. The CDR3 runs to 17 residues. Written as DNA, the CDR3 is TGCGCCAGCAGCCAAGATTTTAGGCAGGGACTTGGTGATACGCAGTATTTT. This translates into CASSQDFRQGLGDTQYF.

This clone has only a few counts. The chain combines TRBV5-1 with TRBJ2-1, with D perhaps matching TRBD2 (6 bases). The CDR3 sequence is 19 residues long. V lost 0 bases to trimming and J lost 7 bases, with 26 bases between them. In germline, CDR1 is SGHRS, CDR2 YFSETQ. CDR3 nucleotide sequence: TGCGCCAGCAGCTTGGGTCAGCCGGGACTGGCTCAAAAAAGGAATGAGCAGTTCTTC. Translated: CASSLGQPGLAQKRNEQFF. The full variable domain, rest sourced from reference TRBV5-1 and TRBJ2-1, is KAGVTQTPRYLIKTRGQQVTLSCSPISGHRSVSWYQQTPGQGLQFLFEYFSETQRNKGNFPGRFSGRQFSNSRSEMNVSTLELGDSALYLCASSLGQPGLAQKRNEQFFGPGTRLTVL.

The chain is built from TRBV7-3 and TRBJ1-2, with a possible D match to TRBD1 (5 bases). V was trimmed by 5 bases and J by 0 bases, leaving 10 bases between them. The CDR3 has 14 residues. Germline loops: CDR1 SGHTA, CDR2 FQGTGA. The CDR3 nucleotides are TGTGCCAGCAGCCCTACAGGCTCTAACTATGGCTACACCTTC. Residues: CASSPTGSNYGYTF.

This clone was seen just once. CDR3 in amino acids: CASSLVADPYEQYF. CDR3 coding DNA: TGCGCCAGCAGCTTGGTAGCAGACCCCTACGAGCAGTACTTC. The rearrangement links TRBV5-1 to TRBJ2-5; D not resolved. The end of the DNA fits TRBJ2-7 better, so the J call may be wrong. Per germline, CDR1 SGHRS and CDR2 YFSETQ. CDR3 size: 14 residues.

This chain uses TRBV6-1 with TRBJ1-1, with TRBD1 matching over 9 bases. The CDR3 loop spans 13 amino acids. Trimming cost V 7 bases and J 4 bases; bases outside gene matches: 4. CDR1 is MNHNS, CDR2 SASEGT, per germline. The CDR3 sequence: CASTETGGTEAFF. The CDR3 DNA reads TGTGCCAGCACCGAGACAGGGGGCACTGAAGCTTTCTTT.

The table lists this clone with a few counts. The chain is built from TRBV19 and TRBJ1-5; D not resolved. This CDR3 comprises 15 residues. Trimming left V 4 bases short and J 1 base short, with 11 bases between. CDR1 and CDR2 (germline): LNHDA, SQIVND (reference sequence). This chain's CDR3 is CASSRAGASNQPQHF. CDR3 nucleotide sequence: TGTGCCAGTAGTAGGGCAGGCGCGAGCAATCAGCCCCAGCATTTT.

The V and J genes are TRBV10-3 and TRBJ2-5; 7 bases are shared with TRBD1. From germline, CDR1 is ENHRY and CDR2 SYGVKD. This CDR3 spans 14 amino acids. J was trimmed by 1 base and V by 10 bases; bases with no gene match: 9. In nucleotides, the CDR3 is TGTGCCACGGGACCCGGGACAGCCCAAGAGACCCAGTACTTC. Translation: CATGPGTAQETQYF.

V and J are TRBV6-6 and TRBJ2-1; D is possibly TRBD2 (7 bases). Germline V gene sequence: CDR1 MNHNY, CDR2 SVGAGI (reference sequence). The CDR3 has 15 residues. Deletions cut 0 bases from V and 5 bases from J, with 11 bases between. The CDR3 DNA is TGTGCCAGCAGTTACTCGGCGGGGGCCGACAATGAGCAGTTCTTC. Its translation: CASSYSAGADNEQFF.

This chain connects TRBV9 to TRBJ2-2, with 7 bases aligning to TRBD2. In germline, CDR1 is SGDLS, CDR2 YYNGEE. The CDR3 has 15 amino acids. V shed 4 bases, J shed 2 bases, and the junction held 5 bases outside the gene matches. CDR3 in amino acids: CASSPWDYNTGELFF. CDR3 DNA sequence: TGTGCCAGCAGCCCTTGGGACTACAACACCGGGGAGCTGTTTTTT. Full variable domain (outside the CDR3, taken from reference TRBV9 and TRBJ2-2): DSGVTQTPKHLITATGQRVTLRCSPRSGDLSVYWYQQSLDQGLQFLIQYYNGEERAKGNILERFSAQQFPDLHSELNLSSLELGDSALYFCASSPWDYNTGELFFGEGSRLTVL.

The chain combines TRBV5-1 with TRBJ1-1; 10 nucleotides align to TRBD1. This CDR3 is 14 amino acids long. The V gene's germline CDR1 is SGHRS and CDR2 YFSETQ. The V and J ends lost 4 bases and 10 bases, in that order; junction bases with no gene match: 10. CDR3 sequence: CASSPVGQGEGAFF. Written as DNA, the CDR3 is TGCGCCAGCAGCCCGGTTGGACAGGGGGAGGGAGCTTTCTTT.

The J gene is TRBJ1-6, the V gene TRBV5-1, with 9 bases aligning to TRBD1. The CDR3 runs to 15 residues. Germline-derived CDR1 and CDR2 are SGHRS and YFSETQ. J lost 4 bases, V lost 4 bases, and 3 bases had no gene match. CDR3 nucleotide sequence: TGCGCCAGCAGCGGGGGACAGGGTTATAATTCACCCCTCCACTTT. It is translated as CASSGGQGYNSPLHF. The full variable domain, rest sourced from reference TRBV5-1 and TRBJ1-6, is KAGVTQTPRYLIKTRGQQVTLSCSPISGHRSVSWYQQTPGQGLQFLFEYFSETQRNKGNFPGRFSGRQFSNSRSEMNVSTLELGDSALYLCASSGGQGYNSPLHFGNGTRLTVT.